This entry lists 26 T cell receptor beta chains sequenced from one sample in a study of blood T cell repertoires in COVID-19. TCRdb keeps only in-frame clones here, not all; method: immunoSEQ multiplex PCR. The sample lists around 150,000 clones, over 80% occurring once. The material sequenced was peripheral blood. These receptor sequences come from a man younger than 45 with COVID-19, enrolled during active disease.

This rearrangement joins TRBV29-1 to TRBJ1-5; TRBD1 matches at 7 bases. Germline V gene lookup returns CDR1 SQVTM and CDR2 ANQGSEA. The trim removed 6 bases at V and 2 bases at J, leaving 4 bases unmatched. The CDR3 covers 13 residues. The CDR3 DNA follows: TGCAGCGTCTCGGGACAGCGCAATCAGCCCCAGCATTTT. This gives the protein CSVSGQRNQPQHF. Drawing the rest from reference TRBV29-1 and TRBJ1-5, the complete variable domain is SAVISQKPSRDICQRGTSLTIQCQVDSQVTMMFWYRQQPGQSLTLIATANQGSEATYESGFVIDKFPISRPNLTFSTLTVSNMSPEDSSIYLCSVSGQRNQPQHFGDGTRLSIL.

The chain links TRBV5-6 to TRBJ2-7, with a weak D call TRBD1 (6 bases). This CDR3 has 13 amino acids. Germline V gene lookup returns CDR1 SGHDT and CDR2 YYEEEE. V was trimmed by 1 base and J by 4 bases, leaving 9 bases between them. DNA of the CDR3: TGTGCCAGCAGCTTGTATAGGGGGTACGAGCAGTACTTC. Its protein is CASSLYRGYEQYF.

This chain uses TRBV29-1 with TRBJ2-3; 10 bases fit TRBD1. Germline loops: CDR1 SQVTM, CDR2 ANQGSEA. The CDR3 contains 14 residues. Trimming removed 6 bases from V and 6 bases from J; junction bases left unmatched: 9. Written as DNA, the CDR3 is TGCAGCGTGAGGCGGACAGGGGGGTGGGATACGCAGTATTTT. It yields the protein CSVRRTGGWDTQYF.

V usage is TRBV7-9 and J usage is TRBJ2-5; D is uncertain. Germline assignment: CDR1 SEHNR and CDR2 FQNEAQ (reference sequence). The CDR3 spans 15 residues. Trimming took 3 bases from V and 1 from J, leaving 12 bases between them. CDR3 nucleotides: TGTGCCAGCAGCTTGCCCCTCGACATCCAAGAGACCCAGTACTTC. This translates into CASSLPLDIQETQYF.

The gene calls are TRBV24-1 and TRBJ1-5; 9 bases are shared with TRBD1. CDR1 and CDR2 (germline): KGHDR, SFDVKD. CDR3 length: 16 residues. The ends lost 2 bases at V and 2 bases at J; junction bases unmatched: 3. DNA for the CDR3: TGTGCCACCAGTGATTCCACAGGGGGCGGCAATCAGCCCCAGCATTTT. Amino acids: CATSDSTGGGNQPQHF.

This clone is a singleton in its sample. The J gene is TRBJ1-4, the V gene TRBV25-1; a weak D match, TRBD1 (5 bases). The CDR3 spans 15 residues. V lost 4 bases and J 8 bases, leaving 17 bases between the germline ends. The germline gives CDR1 MGHDK, CDR2 SYGVNS. The CDR3 DNA reads TGTGCCAGCAGTGTTCAGGGTAATGCGTACGAAAAACTGTTTTTT. Protein sequence: CASSVQGNAYEKLFF.

This chain uses TRBV9 with TRBJ2-3; TRBD1 agrees at 11 bases. CDR1 is SGDLS and CDR2 is YYNGEE in the germline V gene. There are 15 residues in the CDR3. V trimming: 3 bases; J trimming: 5 bases; junction bases outside the gene matches: 5. CDR3 DNA: TGTGCCAGCAGCGCCGGACAGGGGGCGCAAGATACGCAGTATTTT. Translation gives CASSAGQGAQDTQYF.

V and J are TRBV4-3 and TRBJ1-4, with D possibly matching TRBD1 (6 bases). Germline V gene data show CDR1 as LGHNA and CDR2 as YSLEER. Trimming removed 0 bases from V and 4 bases from J, with 12 bases in between. The length of the CDR3 is 16 residues. For the CDR3, the DNA is TGCGCCAGCAGCCAAGAAGTCTGGGGACATAATGAAAAACTGTTTTTT. Amino acid sequence: CASSQEVWGHNEKLFF.

In the case of this clone: Other DNA sequences within the sample encode an identical CDR3. V and J are TRBV24-1 and TRBJ1-1; a possible D gene is TRBD1 (6 bases). The CDR3 runs to 12 residues. V gave up 0 bases and J gave up 8 bases, with 6 bases separating them. Germline assignment: CDR1 KGHDR and CDR2 SFDVKD. CDR3 nucleotides: TGTGCCACCAGTGATTTGGGGACAGAAGCTTTCTTT. Protein: CATSDLGTEAFF.

The chain employs TRBV28 and TRBJ2-5; tentative D call: TRBD1 (5 bases). Trimming left V 1 base short and J 2 bases short, with 11 bases between. The germline V gene has CDR1 MDHEN and CDR2 SYDVKM. The CDR3 length is 15 residues. CDR3 bases: TGTGCCAGCAGTTTATCGGCAGGGCTTCAAGAGACCCAGTACTTC. Translation gives CASSLSAGLQETQYF.

This sequence joins TRBV15 and TRBJ2-2; D may be TRBD2 (6 bases). The CDR3 spans 14 residues. Germline V gene data show CDR1 as LNHNV and CDR2 as YYDKDF (reference sequence). V lost 8 bases and J lost 4, with 14 bases in between. For the CDR3, the DNA is TGTGCCACCCATACGGGACTCGTCACCGGGGAGCTGTTTTTT. It is translated as CATHTGLVTGELFF.

The rearrangement joins TRBV7-2 to TRBJ1-6, with D unresolved. This CDR3 has 14 residues. Trimming stripped 1 base from V and 7 bases from J, with 8 bases between. CDR1 and CDR2 (germline): SGHTA, FQGNSA. The CDR3 DNA reads as TGTGCCAGCAGCTTAGAGCTTACGAATTCACCCCTCCACTTT. It translates to CASSLELTNSPLHF.

This clone was observed a single time. The chain recombines TRBV3-1 (or the pseudogene TRBV3-2) with TRBJ1-1, with a weak D call TRBD1 (6 bases). Germline CDR1 is LGHDT and CDR2 is YNNKEL (reference sequence). V lost 0 bases, J lost 4 bases, and 18 bases lay in between. The length of the CDR3 is 17 residues. CDR3 sequence: CASSQEGRVGGSTEAFF. The CDR3 region has the DNA TGTGCCAGCAGCCAAGAGGGCAGGGTAGGGGGTAGCACTGAAGCTTTCTTT.

This clone was seen once. The chain recombines TRBV2 with TRBJ1-4, with TRBD1 matching over 9 bases. The CDR3 is 13 amino acids. Germline-derived CDR1 and CDR2 are SNHLY and FYNNEI. The V gene end was trimmed by 4 bases and the J gene end by 17 bases; junction bases not matched to a gene: 11. CDR3 sequence (DNA): TGTGCCAGCAGTGCCGGGACAGGGAATTTCGAATTTTTT. Translating gives CASSAGTGNFEFF.

This chain joins TRBV15 and TRBJ2-1; 8 bases are a match to TRBD1. V gave up 0 bases and J gave up 1 base; unmatched junction bases: 11. CDR3 length: 19 residues. Germline values: CDR1 LNHNV, CDR2 YYDKDF (reference sequence). CDR3 region: CATSRDRAGGFLSYNEQFF. As DNA, the CDR3 is TGTGCCACCAGCAGAGATCGGGCAGGGGGCTTTCTTTCCTACAATGAGCAGTTCTTC. Filled out from reference TRBV15 and TRBJ2-1, the complete variable domain reads DAMVIQNPRYQVTQFGKPVTLSCSQTLNHNVMYWYQQKSSQAPKLLFHYYDKDFNNEADTPDNFQSRRPNTSFCFLDIRSPGLGDTAMYLCATSRDRAGGFLSYNEQFFGPGTRLTVL.

CDR3 coding DNA: TGTGCCAGCAGCCAAGGAGGGAATAATTCACCCCTCCACTTT. Translation gives CASSQGGNNSPLHF. The rearrangement uses TRBV28 and TRBJ1-6; D call uncertain. Germline V lookup: CDR1 MDHEN, CDR2 SYDVKM. Deletions cut 6 bases from V and 5 bases from J, with 11 bases between. The length of the CDR3 is 14 residues.

This clone was recorded a few times. The V gene is TRBV6-5, the J gene TRBJ2-2; 7 positions match TRBD1. In germline, CDR1 is MNHEY, CDR2 SVGAGI. Unmatched junction bases numbered 6, after V lost 7 bases and J lost 1 base. CDR3 size: 15 residues. This CDR3 reads CASIRNRGNTGELFF. The CDR3 nucleotides are TGTGCCAGCATTCGGAACAGGGGGAACACCGGGGAGCTGTTTTTT.

V and J are TRBV28 and TRBJ1-6; D is unclear. Trimming took off 3 bases at V and 6 bases at J, with 15 bases between the two ends. CDR1 MDHEN and CDR2 SYDVKM come from the germline V gene. CDR3 length equals 16 residues. CDR3 residues: CASSFRPAATNSPLHF. In nucleotides, the CDR3 is TGTGCCAGCAGTTTTCGACCGGCGGCCACTAATTCACCCCTCCACTTT.

The rearrangement uses TRBV5-4 and TRBJ2-3, with 12 bases fitting TRBD2. CDR1 and CDR2 (germline): SGHNT, YYREEE (reference sequence). Unmatched junction bases numbered 6, after V lost 1 base and J lost 0 bases. The CDR3 has 18 amino acids. CDR3 residues: CASSLMLAGGISTDTQYF. In DNA form, the CDR3 reads TGTGCCAGCAGCTTGATGCTAGCGGGGGGGATTAGCACAGATACGCAGTATTTT. The variable domain in full, with the rest retrieved from reference TRBV5-4 and TRBJ2-3, is ETGVTQSPTHLIKTRGQQVTLRCSSQSGHNTVSWYQQALGQGPQFIFQYYREEENGRGNFPPRFSGLQFPNYSSELNVNALELDDSALYLCASSLMLAGGISTDTQYFGPGTRLTVL.

This rearrangement joins TRBV10-3 to TRBJ2-1; 7 nucleotides line up with TRBD1. There are 16 residues in the CDR3. The trim removed 0 bases at V and 4 bases at J, leaving 6 bases unmatched. The germline gives CDR1 ENHRY, CDR2 SYGVKD. CDR3 region: CAISESDRARYNEQFF. The CDR3, as DNA: TGTGCCATCAGTGAGTCTGACAGGGCCCGATACAATGAGCAGTTCTTC.

CDR3 residues: CASSLGLLGLPEAFF. As DNA, the CDR3 is TGTGCCAGCAGCCTAGGACTCTTGGGACTCCCTGAAGCTTTCTTT. V and J are TRBV5-8 and TRBJ1-1, with D perhaps TRBD1 (5 bases). This CDR3 comprises 15 residues. Trimming took off 4 bases at V and 6 bases at J, with 19 bases between the two ends. CDR1 and CDR2 from the germline V gene are SGHTS and YDEGEE.

The rearrangement joins TRBV29-1 to TRBJ2-6; 9 bases are a match to TRBD1. Unmatched junction bases numbered 12, after V lost 5 bases and J lost 4 bases. Germline V gives CDR1 SQVTM, CDR2 ANQGSEA. CDR3 size: 17 residues. CDR3 in DNA: TGCAGCGTTTATCTCGGGACAGGGAACTCCGGGGCCAACGTCCTGACTTTC. It specifies CSVYLGTGNSGANVLTF.

This clone was seen once. The rearrangement uses TRBV27 and TRBJ2-7; 7 bases are shared with TRBD1. The CDR3 contains 15 residues. Germline CDR1 and CDR2: MNHEY and SMNVEV (reference sequence). The trim removed 0 bases at V and 3 bases at J, leaving 5 bases unmatched. The CDR3 coding sequence is TGTGCCAGCAGTTTATCGCAGGGGGTGGGCTACGAGCAGTACTTC. Translation gives CASSLSQGVGYEQYF.

This clone was recorded once. The V gene is TRBV25-1, the J gene TRBJ1-6; D remains unclear. The V end lost 5 bases, the J end lost 4 bases, and 3 bases lay between the germline ends. Germline V gene data show CDR1 as MGHDK and CDR2 as SYGVNS. The CDR3 length is 12 residues. The CDR3 region is CASSSYNSPLHF. The CDR3 DNA is TGTGCCAGCAGTTCTTATAATTCACCCCTCCACTTT.

The CDR3 is CASRDRYEQYF. Written as DNA, the CDR3 is TGTGCCAGCAGAGACAGATACGAGCAGTACTTC. This chain joins TRBV28 and TRBJ2-7; D might be TRBD1 (5 bases). CDR1 and CDR2 (germline): MDHEN, SYDVKM. The CDR3 is 11 amino acids. V was cut by 6 bases and J by 4 bases, with 7 bases left in between.

This clone was detected a few times. The V and J genes are TRBV7-3 and TRBJ2-2, with TRBD2 as a possible D gene (6 bases). Trimming took off 5 bases at V and 6 bases at J, with 10 bases between the two ends. CDR3 length: 13 residues. The V gene's germline CDR1 is SGHTA and CDR2 FQGTGA. The CDR3 loop reads CASSLSSAGELFF. The CDR3 DNA sequence: TGTGCCAGCAGCCTATCTAGCGCCGGGGAGCTGTTTTTT. The whole variable domain, filled in from reference TRBV7-3 and TRBJ2-2, reads GAGVSQTPSNKVTEKGKYVELRCDPISGHTALYWYRQSLGQGPEFLIYFQGTGAADDSGLPNDRFFAVRPEGSVSTLKIQRTERGDSAVYLCASSLSSAGELFFGEGSRLTVL.